This is a list of T cell receptor beta chains from one sample in a study of cytomegalovirus exposure and HLA in healthy donors. Some clones are missing from TCRdb's copy, which holds only in-frame ones; the method was immunoSEQ multiplex PCR. The sample has about 110,000 clones, about 83% seen once. The specimen sequenced was PBMCs. These receptor sequences come from a female donor in good health and CMV-seropositive. CDR3s include the opening cysteine and the closing phenylalanine or tryptophan. A D gene is named only where the DNA matches it firmly. Clone size is shown for a subset of rows, as once, few, many or a class of expanded clone.

size | J | V | D | length | CDR3 | DNA
NA | TRBJ2-5 | TRBV19 | NA | 14 | CASSVTGTLETQYF | TGTGCCAGTAGTGTAACCGGGACTTTAGAGACCCAGTACTTC
NA | TRBJ1-1 | TRBV19 | NA | 17 | CASSIRIGGHLNTEAFF | TGTGCCAGTAGTATCAGAATTGGGGGACATTTGAACACTGAAGCTTTCTTT
NA | TRBJ2-7 | TRBV27 | TRBD1 | 15 | CASSMIGQVTYEQYF | TGTGCCAGCAGTATGATCGGACAGGTTACCTACGAGCAGTACTTC
NA | TRBJ1-1 | TRBV5-8 | NA | 15 | CASSLAQTGPNEAFF | TGTGCCAGCAGCTTGGCCCAGACAGGCCCAAATGAAGCTTTCTTT
NA | TRBJ1-3 | TRBV7-6 | NA | 15 | CASSLADNSGNTIYF | TGTGCCAGCAGCTTGGCAGACAACTCTGGAAACACCATATATTTT
NA | TRBJ1-2 | TRBV19 | TRBD1 | 14 | CASSMGTGKAGYTF | TGTGCCAGTAGTATGGGGACAGGGAAGGCTGGCTACACCTTC
few | TRBJ1-5 | TRBV29-1 | TRBD1 | 15 | CSVAEQGAKGQPQHF | TGCAGCGTTGCCGAACAGGGGGCTAAGGGTCAGCCCCAGCATTTT
NA | TRBJ1-5 | TRBV2 | TRBD1 | 14 | CASRSRQGEQPQHF | TGTGCCAGCAGATCTCGGCAGGGGGAACAGCCCCAGCATTTT
NA | TRBJ2-3 | TRBV5-1 | TRBD2 | 17 | CATQPGTSGRAPDTQYF | TGCGCCACCCAGCCCGGGACTAGCGGGAGGGCCCCAGATACGCAGTATTTT
NA | TRBJ1-1 | TRBV4-2 | TRBD1 | 14 | CASSPKRQGTEAFF | TGTGCCAGCAGCCCAAAAAGACAGGGAACTGAAGCTTTCTTT
NA | TRBJ2-3 | TRBV5-1 | NA | 11 | CASRRGDTQYF | TGCGCCAGCCGGCGGGGCGATACGCAGTATTTT
NA | TRBJ1-4 | TRBV19 | TRBD1 | 14 | CASSIGTGNEKLFF | TGTGCCAGTAGTATCGGGACAGGAAATGAAAAACTGTTTTTT
once | TRBJ1-5 | TRBV15 | NA | 17 | CATSRGGAGLRNQPQHF | TGTGCCACCAGCAGAGGAGGAGCGGGACTGAGAAATCAGCCCCAGCATTTT
NA | TRBJ1-2 | TRBV19 | NA | 13 | CASRTAPRYGYTF | TGTGCCAGCAGGACAGCACCTCGTTATGGCTACACCTTC
few | TRBJ2-1 | TRBV5-1 | TRBD1 | 15 | CASSLEGTGDNEQFF | TGCGCCAGCAGCTTGGAGGGGACAGGGGACAATGAGCAGTTCTTC
NA | TRBJ1-1 | TRBV7-2 | TRBD1 | 15 | CASSLAPSGGTEAFF | TGTGCCAGCAGCTTAGCCCCCTCAGGGGGCACTGAAGCTTTCTTT
NA | TRBJ1-1 | TRBV12-5 | NA | 12 | CASGFRNTEAFF | TGTGCTAGTGGTTTCAGAAACACTGAAGCTTTCTTT
once | TRBJ2-1 | TRBV29-1 | TRBD1 | 13 | CSVETGGKDEQFF | TGCAGCGTTGAGACAGGGGGCAAGGATGAGCAGTTCTTC
NA | TRBJ1-2 | TRBV2 | NA | 12 | CASRSLGGQDTF | TGTGCCAGCAGGTCCCTGGGGGGGCAGGACACCTTC
NA | TRBJ2-7 | TRBV28 | NA | 13 | CASNSGHTYEQYF | TGTGCCAGCAACTCGGGTCACACCTACGAGCAGTACTTC
NA | TRBJ1-2 | TRBV28 | TRBD1 | 13 | CASSRTGLSGYTF | TGTGCCAGCAGTAGGACAGGGTTGAGCGGCTACACCTTC
NA | TRBJ1-4 | TRBV5-1 | TRBD1 | 14 | CASSPGQGFEKLFF | TGCGCCAGCAGCCCCGGACAGGGCTTCGAAAAACTGTTTTTT
few | TRBJ2-5 | TRBV5-1 | TRBD2 | 15 | CASSLRSGGKETQYF | TGCGCCAGCAGCTTGCGTTCGGGAGGGAAAGAGACCCAGTACTTC
NA | TRBJ1-1 | TRBV19 | NA | 13 | CASISQQDTEAFF | TGTGCCAGTATCAGTCAGCAGGACACTGAAGCTTTCTTT
NA | TRBJ2-1 | TRBV5-4 | TRBD2 | 16 | CASSPPGAGANNEQFF | TGTGCCAGCAGCCCCCCGGGAGCGGGGGCAAACAATGAGCAGTTCTTC
NA | TRBJ1-1 | TRBV28 | NA | 14 | CASSLQGPGPEAFF | TGTGCCAGCAGTTTACAGGGGCCAGGTCCTGAAGCTTTCTTT
NA | TRBJ1-3 | TRBV30 | NA | 13 | CAWSVANRDTIYF | TGTGCCTGGAGTGTAGCGAACCGGGACACCATATATTTT
few | TRBJ2-7 | TRBV6-5 | TRBD1 | 15 | CASSRGQGDSYEQYF | TGTGCCAGCAGCCGCGGACAGGGGGACTCCTACGAGCAGTACTTC
few | TRBJ1-2 | TRBV10-1 | NA | 13 | CASKADRYYGYTF | TGCGCCAGCAAAGCGGACAGATACTATGGCTACACCTTC
NA | TRBJ2-5 | TRBV4-2 | TRBD2 | 15 | CASSQERGGQETQYF | TGTGCCAGCAGCCAAGAGCGGGGGGGCCAAGAGACCCAGTACTTC
NA | TRBJ1-1 | TRBV30 | TRBD1 | 13 | CAWSVLGQGEAFF | TGTGCCTGGAGTGTACTCGGACAGGGTGAAGCTTTCTTT
NA | TRBJ1-2 | TRBV5-5 | TRBD1 | 16 | CASSLGGTGQNYGYTF | TGTGCCAGCAGCTTGGGAGGGACAGGGCAGAACTATGGCTACACCTTC
once | TRBJ2-7 | TRBV28 | TRBD2 | 17 | CASSLGGAGGKAYEQYF | TGTGCCAGCAGTTTGGGGGGAGCGGGAGGAAAAGCCTACGAGCAGTACTTC
NA | TRBJ1-1 | TRBV15 | TRBD1 | 15 | CATSRDPRGTGWSFF | TGTGCCACCAGCAGAGATCCGAGGGGGACAGGGTGGTCTTTCTTT
few | TRBJ2-1 | TRBV9 | TRBD2 | 17 | CASSADSGGRSLGEQFF | TGTGCCAGCAGCGCCGATTCCGGCGGGAGATCATTGGGTGAGCAGTTCTTC
NA | TRBJ2-7 | TRBV7-6 | TRBD1 | 14 | CASSLPGTGVEQYF | TGTGCCAGCAGCTTGCCCGGGACAGGGGTCGAGCAGTACTTC
NA | TRBJ1-1 | TRBV7-9 | TRBD1 | 13 | CASRPRTGTEAFF | TGTGCCAGCAGGCCTAGGACAGGCACTGAAGCTTTCTTT
NA | TRBJ2-7 | TRBV7-2 | NA | 13 | CASSLKPNYEQYF | TGTGCCAGCAGCCTTAAGCCTAACTACGAGCAGTACTTC
NA | TRBJ1-2 | TRBV18 | TRBD1 | 15 | CASSHMDRGSDGYTF | TGTGCCAGCTCCCATATGGACAGGGGGTCGGATGGCTACACCTTC
NA | TRBJ2-7 | TRBV5-1 | TRBD2 | 15 | CASRAGLAGVYEQYF | TGCGCCAGCAGGGCTGGCCTAGCGGGAGTCTACGAGCAGTACTTC
few | TRBJ2-1 | TRBV11-2 | TRBD2 | 15 | CASSPGTSGYNEQFF | TGTGCCAGCAGCCCTGGGACTAGCGGTTACAATGAGCAGTTCTTC
few | TRBJ2-3 | TRBV6-5 | TRBD2 | 15 | CASSYSGLQHDTQYF | TGTGCCAGCAGTTACTCGGGACTACAACATGATACGCAGTATTTT
NA | TRBJ1-2 | TRBV19 | NA | 14 | CASSPTRDSGGYTF | TGTGCCAGTAGCCCTACCCGGGACTCTGGTGGCTACACCTTC
NA | TRBJ2-4 | TRBV30 | NA | 17 | CAWNKGWGQLAKNIQYF | TGTGCCTGGAATAAAGGCTGGGGACAACTAGCCAAAAACATTCAGTACTTC
NA | TRBJ2-1 | TRBV4-1 | TRBD2 | 16 | CASSPRLAGGWDEQFF | TGCGCCAGCAGCCCCCGTCTAGCGGGAGGTTGGGATGAGCAGTTCTTC
few | TRBJ1-4 | TRBV28 | TRBD1 | 17 | CASSQSGTGHTNEKLFF | TGTGCCAGCAGTCAAAGTGGGACAGGGCACACTAATGAAAAACTGTTTTTT
NA | TRBJ1-2 | TRBV19 | NA | 22 | CASSRGGGAAKSLLERHYGYTF | TGTGCCAGTAGTAGGGGAGGTGGGGCGGCTAAATCCCTTCTCGAGCGGCACTATGGCTACACCTTC
NA | TRBJ2-5 | TRBV10-1 | TRBD2 | 15 | CASSSGGATQETQYF | TGCGCCAGCAGTTCGGGGGGGGCAACTCAAGAGACCCAGTACTTC
NA | TRBJ1-4 | TRBV30 | NA | 16 | CAWTPDRGRSEEKLFF | TGTGCCTGGACCCCCGACCGGGGGAGGTCGGAGGAAAAACTGTTTTTT
NA | TRBJ1-2 | TRBV5-8 | TRBD1 | 15 | CASSWLQGAGYGYTF | TGTGCCAGCAGTTGGTTACAGGGGGCGGGATATGGCTACACCTTC
NA | TRBJ2-3 | TRBV19 | NA | 15 | CASSIGAGRADTQYF | TGTGCCAGTAGTATAGGTGCGGGGCGGGCAGATACGCAGTATTTT
few | TRBJ2-5 | TRBV10-2 | NA | 12 | CASSPRGETQYF | TGCGCCAGCAGTCCAAGGGGGGAGACCCAGTACTTC
NA | TRBJ2-7 | TRBV25-1 | TRBD1 | 13 | CASSGTGGYEQYF | TGTGCCAGCAGTGGGACAGGGGGCTACGAGCAGTACTTC
NA | TRBJ2-7 | TRBV7-3 | NA | 13 | CASSIGQFYEQYF | TGTGCCAGCAGCATCGGACAGTTCTACGAGCAGTACTTC
NA | TRBJ1-1 | TRBV2 | TRBD1 | 16 | CASSPGTGRGNTEAFF | TGTGCCAGCAGTCCAGGGACAGGCCGAGGGAACACTGAAGCTTTCTTT